This TCR beta chain was sequenced for a study of blood T cell repertoires in COVID-19. About the research overall: The cDNA or gDNA used as material had been derived from T cells, B-cell-depleted T cells, or PBMCs.

The repertoire was sequenced with immunoSEQ multiplex PCR; TCRdb's copy has only in-frame clones and lacks some. The sample includes over 150,000 clones, roughly nine tenths of them seen just once. Germline-derived CDR1 and CDR2 are MRHNA and SNTAGT. The CDR3 covers 13 residues. V was shortened by 0 bases and J by 9 bases, with 9 bases between the two germline ends. The sample was peripheral blood. The V gene is TRBV6-4, the J gene TRBJ2-1; D perhaps matches TRBD2 (5 bases). The clonotype originates from a man aged 18 to 30 who had recovered from COVID-19. CDR3: CASSDSRGSEQFF. The CDR3, as DNA: TGTGCCAGCAGTGACTCGAGAGGGAGTGAGCAGTTCTTC.